The next 15 T cell receptor beta chains were all read from a single sample in a study of T-cell memory formation after mild COVID-19. MiXCR was run by TCRdb on the 5' RACE reads, yielding one entry per CDR3 protein. The sample includes fewer than 150,000 distinct CDR3 sequences, 14% to 15% seen only once; the top ten take about 29%. Sequencing was carried out using PBMCs or a T cell subset sorted from them (not recorded which). These receptors were taken from an adult woman who had mild COVID-19 (a few samples of this study predate the infection). Cell type and time point are not known.

This clonotype was counted ten times or more. V and J are TRBV15 and TRBJ2-7, with a tentative D call TRBD2 (5 bases). The CDR3 loop spans 13 amino acids. CDR1 is LNHNV, CDR2 YYDKDF, per germline (reference sequence). V gave up 2 bases and J gave up 5 bases, with 10 bases separating them. As DNA, the CDR3 is TGTGCCACCAGCAGACGAACTAGGGACGAGCAGTACTTC. It translates to CATSRRTRDEQYF.

The DNA of the CDR3 is TGTGCCAGCAGCCAGGGTTTTAGCGGAGCCAACAATGAGCAGTTCTTC. Translation gives CASSQGFSGANNEQFF. V and J are TRBV3-1 and TRBJ2-1; possible D gene TRBD2, 6 bases. The V and J ends lost 3 bases and 5 bases respectively, with 17 bases between them. The CDR3 is made up of 16 amino acids. Per the germline V gene, CDR1 is LGHDT and CDR2 is YNNKEL (reference sequence).

This clonotype was counted a few times. The V and J genes are TRBV4-1 and TRBJ1-5, with 7 nucleotides matching TRBD1. CDR1 is MGHRA and CDR2 is YSYEKL in the germline V gene. The CDR3 spans 17 residues. J was trimmed by 4 bases and V by 4 bases; bases with no gene match: 13. Here the CDR3 reads CASSLRQGGGGNQPQHF. DNA for the CDR3: TGCGCCAGCAGCCTCCGTCAGGGAGGGGGCGGAAATCAGCCCCAGCATTTT.

There are a few counts of this clonotype. The chain employs TRBV7-6 and TRBJ2-3; 11 bases map to TRBD2. The V gene end was trimmed by 5 bases and the J gene end by 4 bases; junction bases not matched to a gene: 8. In germline, CDR1 is SGHVS, CDR2 FNYEAQ. CDR3 length: 16 amino acids. The CDR3 DNA sequence: TGTGCCAGCAGCCCAGGTAGCGGGGGGGCTCCAGATACGCAGTATTTT. As protein: CASSPGSGGAPDTQYF. Full variable domain (missing parts from reference TRBV7-6 and TRBJ2-3): GAGVSQSPRYKVTKRGQDVALRCDPISGHVSLYWYRQALGQGPEFLTYFNYEAQQDKSGLPNDRFSAERPEGSISTLTIQRTEQRDSAMYRCASSPGSGGAPDTQYFGPGTRLTVL.

This clonotype was seen a handful of times. For the CDR3, the DNA is TGTGCCTGGAGCCCCCTAACAGGGGGCACTGAAGCTTTCTTT. Translation: CAWSPLTGGTEAFF. This rearrangement joins TRBV30 to TRBJ1-1; 8 positions match TRBD1. The V segment lost 3 bases and the J segment 4 bases; nucleotides outside the gene matches: 7. This CDR3 comprises 14 residues. Germline V gene data show CDR1 as GTSNPN and CDR2 as SVGIG (reference sequence).

The rearrangement joins TRBV12-3 or TRBV12-4 to TRBJ1-1; 10 bases fit TRBD1. This CDR3 has 15 residues. The J segment lost 5 bases and the V segment lost 6 bases, leaving 9 bases of the junction unmatched. The CDR3 here is CASSPPGQGWTEAFF. CDR3 bases: TGTGCCAGCAGCCCACCGGGACAGGGGTGGACTGAAGCTTTCTTT.

This chain connects TRBV5-5 to TRBJ2-1, with TRBD2 as a possible D gene (5 bases). Germline CDR1 SGHKS, CDR2 YYEKEE (reference sequence). The CDR3 is 13 amino acids. V gave up 3 bases and J gave up 6 bases, with 10 bases separating them. This CDR3 is CASSSGEFNEQFF. Here the CDR3 DNA reads TGTGCCAGCAGCTCCGGGGAGTTCAATGAGCAGTTCTTC.

Only a few counts were recorded for this clonotype. The chain joins TRBV5-1 to TRBJ2-3; D is uncertain. Germline CDR1 reads SGHRS; CDR2 reads YFSETQ. This CDR3 has 13 residues. Trimming pared 0 bases from V and 2 bases from J, leaving 4 bases between. For the CDR3, the DNA is TGCGCCAGCAGCTTGGTCCCCACAGATACGCAGTATTTT. Translated: CASSLVPTDTQYF. Combining the CDR3 with reference TRBV5-1 and TRBJ2-3 gives the whole variable domain KAGVTQTPRYLIKTRGQQVTLSCSPISGHRSVSWYQQTPGQGLQFLFEYFSETQRNKGNFPGRFSGRQFSNSRSEMNVSTLELGDSALYLCASSLVPTDTQYFGPGTRLTVL.

The CDR3 here is CASSNTGQAYEQYF. Here the CDR3 DNA reads TGTGCCAGCAGCAATACAGGACAGGCCTACGAGCAGTACTTC. This chain uses TRBV7-9 with TRBJ2-7, with 7 bases identical to TRBD1. CDR3 length: 14 residues. J lost 2 bases, V lost 5 bases, and 6 bases had no gene match. Per the germline V gene, CDR1 is SEHNR and CDR2 is FQNEAQ (reference sequence).

This clonotype appeared a few times. This sequence joins TRBV9 and TRBJ2-1; 13 nucleotides match TRBD2. J gave up 7 bases and V 4 bases, and 8 bases lay outside the gene matches. From germline, CDR1 is SGDLS and CDR2 YYNGEE. The CDR3 spans 16 residues. Here the CDR3 reads CASSPGLAGRENEQFF. The CDR3 nucleotides are TGTGCCAGCAGCCCGGGACTAGCGGGAAGAGAGAATGAGCAGTTCTTC.

The chain couples TRBV4-2 to TRBJ1-1, with TRBD1 matching over 8 bases. Germline CDR1 LGHNA, CDR2 YNFKEQ. The CDR3 has 16 amino acids. J gave up 3 bases and V 1 base, and 7 bases lay outside the gene matches. In DNA, the CDR3 is TGTGCCAGCAGCCAAGGCCGGACAGGGAGGGACACTGAAGCTTTCTTT. Translating it yields CASSQGRTGRDTEAFF.

This rearrangement joins TRBV9 to TRBJ2-7; tentative D call: TRBD1 (5 bases). V gave up 2 bases and J gave up 0 bases, with 9 bases separating them. The CDR3 has 14 residues. Per germline, CDR1 SGDLS and CDR2 YYNGEE. This CDR3 is CASSVQTDSYEQYF. The CDR3 region has the DNA TGTGCCAGCAGCGTCCAGACAGACTCCTACGAGCAGTACTTC.

Many counts were recorded for this clonotype. CDR3 sequence reads: CASSLLAGPSYEQYF. The CDR3 nucleotides are TGTGCCAGCAGTTTGTTAGCGGGGCCCTCCTACGAGCAGTACTTC. The chain recombines TRBV27 with TRBJ2-7, with 8 bases lining up with TRBD2. Germline V gene data show CDR1 as MNHEY and CDR2 as SMNVEV (reference sequence). V dropped 3 bases and J dropped 0; count of bases not matched to a gene: 4. The CDR3 spans 15 residues.

The chain joins TRBV5-1 to TRBJ2-7; D gene uncertain. Germline V gene data show CDR1 as SGHRS and CDR2 as YFSETQ. The V and J ends lost 1 base and 0 bases respectively, with 11 bases between them. This CDR3 contains 15 residues. The CDR3 region is CASSLFGVSSYEQYF. The CDR3 DNA reads TGCGCCAGCAGCTTGTTTGGCGTTAGCTCCTACGAGCAGTACTTC.

The chain has TRBV7-6 and TRBJ1-2; no definite D call. The CDR3 totals 16 residues. The V end was cut by 5 bases, the J end by 3 bases, with 19 bases between. Germline assignment: CDR1 SGHVS and CDR2 FNYEAQ. CDR3 in DNA: TGTGCCAGCAGCCCCCTGACGAGGGTGACCGACTATGGCTACACCTTC. Encoded protein: CASSPLTRVTDYGYTF.